Described below is a single T cell receptor (beta chain) sequence and its context. The source of the sample is a study of OX40 agonist ivuxolimab in advanced cancers. In germline, CDR1 is ENHRY, CDR2 SYGVKD. J gave up 8 bases and V 5 bases, and 7 bases lay outside the gene matches. The CDR3 extends over 13 amino acids. Assay used: immunoSEQ multiplex PCR; TCRdb lists only in-frame clones, some missing. Here the sample spans roughly 67,000 clones, 86% being singletons. Source: CD4+ or CD8+ T cells sorted from blood, taken in a trial of the OX40 agonist ivuxolimab. This chain joins TRBV10-3 and TRBJ1-2, with 8 bases lining up with TRBD1. This clonotype originated in an adult with an advanced solid tumor such as melanoma, head and neck, liver or kidney cancer. This CDR3 is CAISTGQGGGYTF. The CDR3 DNA reads TGTGCCATCAGTACCGGACAGGGCGGAGGCTACACCTTC.